The TCR beta chain described here comes from a study of blood T cell repertoires in COVID-19. The method was immunoSEQ multiplex PCR; TCRdb's version includes in-frame clones alone and lacks a portion of them. The sample shows around 160,000 clones, 81% of them seen only once. CDR3 length: 15 residues. Germline values: CDR1 WNHNN, CDR2 SYGVQD (reference sequence). V shed 4 bases and J 8 bases; nucleotides not matched to a gene: 8. This chain joins TRBV10-1 and TRBJ1-2, with TRBD1 matching 12 bases. The sequence derives from a human donor with acute or convalescent COVID-19. The donor label of this sample is uncertain. The sequenced sample consisted of peripheral blood. This chain's CDR3 is CASSGPGQGAIGYTF. The CDR3 DNA reads as TGCGCCAGCAGTGGGCCGGGACAGGGGGCGATCGGCTACACCTTC.